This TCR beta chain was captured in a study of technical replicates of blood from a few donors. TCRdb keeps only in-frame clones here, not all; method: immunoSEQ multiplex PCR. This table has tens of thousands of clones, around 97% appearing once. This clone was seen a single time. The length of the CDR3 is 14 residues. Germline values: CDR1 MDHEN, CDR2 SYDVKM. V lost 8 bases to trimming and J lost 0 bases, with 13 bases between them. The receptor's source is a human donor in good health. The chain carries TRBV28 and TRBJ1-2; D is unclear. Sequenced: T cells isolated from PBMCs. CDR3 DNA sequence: TGTGCCAGCGCACCAGGATCCGCTAACTATGGCTACACCTTC. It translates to CASAPGSANYGYTF.